This passage covers 12 T cell receptor beta chains from one sample sequenced in a study of blood T cell repertoires in COVID-19. The data were produced by immunoSEQ multiplex PCR, yet TCRdb's version contains in-frame clones alone and is incomplete. This repertoire shows approximately 100,000 clones, less than 85% found once; its top ten account for 20% to 25%. Sequenced material: peripheral blood. Every receptor here comes from a man in his 70s with active or convalescent COVID-19.

The chain combines TRBV5-1 with TRBJ2-2; TRBD1 matches 10 bases. The CDR3 contains 17 residues. CDR1 and CDR2 from the germline V gene are SGHRS and YFSETQ. With V trimmed by 5 bases and J by 6 bases, 13 bases remained unmatched. The CDR3 spells CASRPGTGVTYAGELFF. In nucleotides, the CDR3 is TGCGCCAGCAGGCCCGGGACAGGGGTAACCTACGCCGGGGAGCTGTTTTTT.

The chain joins TRBV27 to TRBJ2-5; D possibly corresponds to TRBD1 (7 bases). Trimming shortened V by 8 bases and J by 9 bases, and 19 bases separated the two germline ends. There are 13 residues in the CDR3. Germline CDR1 reads MNHEY; CDR2 reads SMNVEV (reference sequence). The CDR3 spells CASGSTGTGAQYF. CDR3 sequence (DNA): TGTGCCAGCGGTTCGACAGGGACGGGGGCCCAGTACTTC.

This sequence joins TRBV3-1 (or the pseudogene TRBV3-2) and TRBJ1-1, with 7 bases fitting TRBD1. V dropped 3 bases and J dropped 6; count of bases not matched to a gene: 4. Germline CDR1 is LGHDT and CDR2 is YNNKEL (reference sequence). This CDR3 has 13 amino acids. The CDR3 nucleotides are TGTGCCAGCAGCCACCCAACAGGGGCTGAAGCTTTCTTT. Amino acid sequence: CASSHPTGAEAFF.

The V gene is TRBV5-1, the J gene TRBJ1-1; D is unclear. The V and J ends lost 3 bases and 4 bases respectively, with 13 bases between them. The germline CDR1 and CDR2 sequences are SGHRS and YFSETQ. The CDR3 length is 14 residues. CDR3 coding DNA: TGCGCCAGCAGCTCGGACTCTCGGGGCACTGAAGCTTTCTTT. Amino acids: CASSSDSRGTEAFF.

The gene calls are TRBV5-6 and TRBJ1-1; D perhaps matches TRBD1 (5 bases). Trimming removed 1 base at V and 3 bases at J, with 16 bases between. Germline CDR1 is SGHDT and CDR2 is YYEEEE. This CDR3 spans 16 amino acids. The CDR3 sequence is CASSLMQAGHDTEAFF. The CDR3 DNA sequence: TGTGCCAGCAGCTTGATGCAGGCAGGACACGACACTGAAGCTTTCTTT.

The chain couples TRBV5-6 to TRBJ2-5; D perhaps matches TRBD1 (6 bases). Germline V gene lookup returns CDR1 SGHDT and CDR2 YYEEEE. This CDR3 contains 16 residues. V shed 4 bases and J shed 0 bases, with 16 bases lying between them. The CDR3 DNA follows: TGTGCCAGCAGCACACGATTACAGGGATACCAAGAGACCCAGTACTTC. Its protein product is CASSTRLQGYQETQYF.

The chain links TRBV21-1 to TRBJ2-5; TRBD1 is taken as the D call from the table, unchecked against the DNA. TRBV21-1 is recorded as a pseudogene. CDR3 length: 12 residues. CDR3 protein: CANQGARETQYF. The CDR3 region has the DNA TGTGCCAACCAGGGGGCCCGAGAGACCCAGTACTTC.

The V call is TRBV4-1, the J call TRBJ2-1, with 10 bases aligning to TRBD1. Germline V gene data show CDR1 as MGHRA and CDR2 as YSYEKL. The V segment lost 4 bases and the J segment 9 bases; nucleotides outside the gene matches: 9. CDR3 length: 15 amino acids. CDR3 sequence (DNA): TGCGCCAGCAGCCTCCCTCTTGGGACAGGGGCTGAGCAGTTCTTC. Amino acid sequence: CASSLPLGTGAEQFF.

The chain is built from TRBV15 and TRBJ1-1; maybe TRBD1 (6 bases). Germline values: CDR1 LNHNV, CDR2 YYDKDF (reference sequence). The CDR3 has 14 residues. The V and J ends lost 1 base and 3 bases respectively, with 9 bases between them. For the CDR3, the DNA is TGTGCCACCAGCAGAGGCACAGGGTACACTGAAGCTTTCTTT. It is translated as CATSRGTGYTEAFF.

The rearrangement uses TRBV24-1 and TRBJ2-3; TRBD1 matches at 7 bases. This CDR3 is built from 15 residues. Germline values: CDR1 KGHDR, CDR2 SFDVKD. The ends lost 3 bases at V and 7 bases at J; junction bases unmatched: 9. This CDR3 is CATSDATGQSHTQYF. The CDR3, as DNA: TGTGCCACCAGTGATGCGACAGGGCAGTCACATACGCAGTATTTT.

The chain is built from TRBV12-3 or TRBV12-4 and TRBJ1-2; maybe TRBD1 (6 bases). Trimming stripped 3 bases from V and 6 bases from J, with 8 bases between. This CDR3 region has 12 residues. As DNA, the CDR3 is TGTGCCAGCAGTTTCACAGGGAATGGCTACACCTTC. Translation: CASSFTGNGYTF.

In this sample, this clone turned up a few times. The chain is built from TRBV5-1 and TRBJ2-7; maybe TRBD2 (5 bases). Germline V gene data show CDR1 as SGHRS and CDR2 as YFSETQ. Trimming stripped 0 bases from V and 0 bases from J, with 10 bases between. This CDR3 contains 15 residues. The CDR3 DNA reads TGCGCCAGCAGCTTGGTAGCGATCGGCTCCTACGAGCAGTACTTC. It is translated as CASSLVAIGSYEQYF.